Sequencing of this TCR beta chain was carried out in a study of OX40 agonist ivuxolimab in advanced cancers. Across the whole study: The dose-escalation cohort was approximately 81% male, with a mean age of about 60 years, ranging roughly 23 to 79. Study conclusions and caveats: CD8+ T cells showed, on average, more clonal expansion than CD4+ cells. Dosing at 0.1 to 3.0 mg/kg was accompanied by clonal expansion of CD4+ and CD8+ blood T cells by week 6.

A word on this clone: Antigen: not known.

Assay used: immunoSEQ multiplex PCR; TCRdb lists only in-frame clones, some missing. The sample records under 50,000 clones, 65% to 85% being singletons. V dropped 4 bases and J dropped 6 bases, with 19 bases sitting between them. Germline CDR1 reads SGHAT; CDR2 reads FQNNGV. CDR3 length: 15 amino acids. Samples of blood were obtained at baseline, on cycle 4 day 1, and on cycle 7 day 1. This specimen was CD4+ or CD8+ T cells sorted from blood, taken in a trial of the OX40 agonist ivuxolimab. This rearrangement joins TRBV11-2 to TRBJ2-7; D call uncertain. The source is an adult with an advanced solid tumor such as melanoma, head and neck, liver or kidney cancer. In DNA, the CDR3 is TGTGCCAGCAGCTGGGCGGACGGCAGGTCCAGCGAGCAGTACTTC. Amino acid sequence: CASSWADGRSSEQYF. The variable domain in full, with the rest retrieved from reference TRBV11-2 and TRBJ2-7, is EAGVAQSPRYKIIEKRQSVAFWCNPISGHATLYWYQQILGQGPKLLIQFQNNGVVDDSQLPKDRFSAERLKGVDSTLKIQPAKLEDSAVYLCASSWADGRSSEQYFGPGTRLTVT.